The 5 T cell receptor beta chains in this list originate from one sample, sequenced in a study of blood T cell repertoires in COVID-19. TCRdb's table, derived via immunoSEQ multiplex PCR, lists solely in-frame clones and lacks some. Of around 62,000 clones in the sample, 85% were seen once. Material: peripheral blood. These receptors came from a man over 45 with acute or convalescent COVID-19.

J is TRBJ2-1 and V is TRBV27; 10 bases match TRBD2. The CDR3 length is 15 residues. The V and J ends lost 3 bases and 5 bases, in that order; junction bases with no gene match: 4. Germline CDR1 reads MNHEY; CDR2 reads SMNVEV (reference sequence). The CDR3 region is CASSFLAGAHNEQFF. CDR3 bases: TGTGCCAGCAGTTTCCTAGCGGGGGCCCACAATGAGCAGTTCTTC.

V gene TRBV5-4 combines with J gene TRBJ2-1, with 11 bases aligning to TRBD1. J lost 4 bases, V lost 3 bases, and 6 bases had no gene match. This CDR3 region has 16 residues. CDR1 and CDR2 (germline): SGHNT, YYREEE (reference sequence). DNA for the CDR3: TGTGCCAGCAGCTGGGGACAGGGGGGAGCTTACAATGAGCAGTTCTTC. Translation: CASSWGQGGAYNEQFF.

The chain links TRBV5-1 to TRBJ2-7; possible D gene TRBD1, 6 bases. Germline V gives CDR1 SGHRS, CDR2 YFSETQ. The CDR3 is 13 amino acids. The V end was cut by 1 base, the J end by 3 bases, with 8 bases between. The CDR3 sequence is CASSLLDSYEQYF. In DNA, the CDR3 is TGCGCCAGCAGCTTGTTGGACAGCTACGAGCAGTACTTC.

The chain links TRBV4-1 to TRBJ1-2; D is unclear. V gave up 3 bases and J gave up 6 bases, with 17 bases separating them. Germline loops: CDR1 MGHRA, CDR2 YSYEKL. The CDR3 has 15 amino acids. The CDR3 DNA reads TGCGCCAGCAGCCAGCTTTTAACGGGGAGGGATGGCTACACCTTC. This sequence encodes CASSQLLTGRDGYTF.

The chain joins TRBV18 to TRBJ1-2; a possible D gene is TRBD1 (6 bases). CDR3 length: 14 amino acids. V was cut by 5 bases and J by 2 bases, with 12 bases left in between. The V gene's germline CDR1 is KGHSH and CDR2 LQKENI. CDR3: CASSTGGQNYGYTF. The CDR3 DNA reads as TGTGCCAGCTCAACGGGAGGACAGAACTATGGCTACACCTTC.